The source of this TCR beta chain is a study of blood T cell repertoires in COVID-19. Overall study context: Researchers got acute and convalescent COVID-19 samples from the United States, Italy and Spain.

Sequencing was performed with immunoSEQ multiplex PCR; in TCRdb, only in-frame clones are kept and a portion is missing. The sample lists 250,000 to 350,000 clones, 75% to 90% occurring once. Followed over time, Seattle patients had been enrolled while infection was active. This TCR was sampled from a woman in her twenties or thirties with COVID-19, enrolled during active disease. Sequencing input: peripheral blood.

The CDR3 protein is CSARPFNEQFF. CDR3 bases: TGCAGTGCTAGACCCTTCAATGAGCAGTTCTTC. V gene TRBV20-1 combines with J gene TRBJ2-1; the D is unclear. CDR1 is DFQATT and CDR2 is SNEGSKA in the germline V gene (reference sequence). CDR3 size: 11 residues. Trimming took off 2 bases at V and 6 bases at J, with 5 bases between the two ends.